The rows below give T cell receptor beta chains drawn from one sample of a study of blood T cell repertoires in COVID-19. The assay was immunoSEQ multiplex PCR, and TCRdb's table has in-frame clones only and misses some. Here the sample spans 210,000 or so clones, about 90% being singletons. The specimen sequenced was peripheral blood. All receptors come from a man aged 35 to 55 with active or convalescent COVID-19. Each CDR3 is given with its conserved first and last residue. The D gene is left open where the match is weak. Expanded clones are given a class, and other clones once, few, many or no size at all.

V gene: TRBV5-1; J gene: TRBJ2-7; D gene: TRBD2; clone size: NA; CDR3 protein: CASSPQPGLAGVYEQYF; CDR3 DNA: TGCGCCAGCAGCCCTCAACCGGGACTAGCGGGAGTTTACGAGCAGTACTTC
V gene: TRBV15; J gene: TRBJ2-1; D gene: TRBD2; clone size: NA; CDR3 protein: CATTPGGSSYNEQFF; CDR3 DNA: TGTGCCACTACCCCGGGGGGTAGCTCCTACAATGAGCAGTTCTTC
V gene: TRBV5-4; J gene: TRBJ2-3; D gene: TRBD2; clone size: NA; CDR3 protein: CASSSLAGGLTDTQYF; CDR3 DNA: TGTGCCAGCAGCTCCCTAGCGGGGGGGCTAACAGATACGCAGTATTTT
V gene: TRBV5-8; J gene: TRBJ1-2; D gene: NA; clone size: once; CDR3 protein: CASSQGSGYTF; CDR3 DNA: TGTGCCAGCAGCCAGGGCTCTGGCTACACCTTC
V gene: TRBV28; J gene: TRBJ2-1; D gene: NA; clone size: NA; CDR3 protein: CASSQYRPGGEQFF; CDR3 DNA: TGTGCCAGCAGTCAGTATCGGCCTGGAGGGGAGCAGTTCTTC
V gene: TRBV28; J gene: TRBJ1-2; D gene: NA; clone size: NA; CDR3 protein: CASSLDTNYGYTF; CDR3 DNA: TGTGCCAGCAGTTTAGACACGAACTATGGCTACACCTTC
V gene: TRBV9; J gene: TRBJ1-4; D gene: NA; clone size: few; CDR3 protein: CASSVVGTNEKLFF; CDR3 DNA: TGTGCCAGCAGCGTAGTCGGAACTAATGAAAAACTGTTTTTT
V gene: TRBV27; J gene: TRBJ1-4; D gene: NA; clone size: NA; CDR3 protein: CASSLLAGREYEKLFF; CDR3 DNA: TGTGCCAGCAGTTTATTGGCAGGGAGGGAATATGAAAAACTGTTTTTT
V gene: TRBV28; J gene: TRBJ1-5; D gene: TRBD1; clone size: NA; CDR3 protein: CASLTGDYKPQHF; CDR3 DNA: TGTGCCAGCCTAACAGGGGATTACAAGCCCCAGCATTTT
V gene: TRBV6-5; J gene: TRBJ1-5; D gene: NA; clone size: NA; CDR3 protein: CASRATGNQPQHF; CDR3 DNA: TGTGCCAGCAGGGCGACAGGAAATCAGCCCCAGCATTTT
V gene: TRBV5-4; J gene: TRBJ1-1; D gene: NA; clone size: NA; CDR3 protein: CASSSSTGNTEAFF; CDR3 DNA: TGTGCCAGCAGCTCATCGACAGGGAACACTGAAGCTTTCTTT
V gene: TRBV27; J gene: TRBJ2-1; D gene: TRBD2; clone size: NA; CDR3 protein: CASSLNLAGAYNEQFF; CDR3 DNA: TGTGCCAGCAGTTTAAACCTAGCGGGAGCCTACAATGAGCAGTTCTTC
V gene: TRBV7-9; J gene: TRBJ2-1; D gene: TRBD2; clone size: NA; CDR3 protein: CASSPAGLAGDNEQFF; CDR3 DNA: TGTGCCAGCAGCCCAGCAGGGCTAGCGGGTGACAATGAGCAGTTCTTC
V gene: TRBV10-1; J gene: TRBJ1-2; D gene: TRBD1; clone size: NA; CDR3 protein: CASSADRGGYGYTF; CDR3 DNA: TGCGCCAGCAGTGCAGACAGGGGAGGCTATGGCTACACCTTC
V gene: TRBV7-8; J gene: TRBJ1-1; D gene: NA; clone size: few; CDR3 protein: CASSLTGPTEAFF; CDR3 DNA: TGTGCCAGCAGCCTGACAGGTCCCACTGAAGCTTTCTTT
V gene: TRBV27; J gene: TRBJ2-5; D gene: NA; clone size: NA; CDR3 protein: CASSLSRSQETQYF; CDR3 DNA: TGTGCCAGCAGTTTGTCACGGTCACAAGAGACCCAGTACTTC
V gene: TRBV18; J gene: TRBJ2-2; D gene: NA; clone size: NA; CDR3 protein: CASSPPGTNTGELFF; CDR3 DNA: TGTGCCAGCTCACCTCCCGGGACTAACACCGGGGAGCTGTTTTTT
V gene: TRBV5-6; J gene: TRBJ2-7; D gene: NA; clone size: NA; CDR3 protein: CASSLGQGYHEQYF; CDR3 DNA: TGTGCCAGCAGCTTGGGGCAGGGGTACCACGAGCAGTACTTC
V gene: TRBV27; J gene: TRBJ1-1; D gene: NA; clone size: NA; CDR3 protein: CASSLSGQDRNTEAFF; CDR3 DNA: TGTGCCAGCAGTTTATCGGGTCAGGACAGGAACACTGAAGCTTTCTTT
V gene: TRBV18; J gene: TRBJ2-3; D gene: TRBD1; clone size: NA; CDR3 protein: CASSPYTGEDTQYF; CDR3 DNA: TGTGCCAGCTCACCATATACAGGGGAAGATACGCAGTATTTT
V gene: TRBV27; J gene: TRBJ2-5; D gene: NA; clone size: NA; CDR3 protein: CASSLSFEETQYF; CDR3 DNA: TGTGCCAGCAGTTTATCATTCGAGGAGACCCAGTACTTC
V gene: TRBV27; J gene: TRBJ2-2; D gene: NA; clone size: NA; CDR3 protein: CASSSGTGELFF; CDR3 DNA: TGTGCCAGCAGTTCGGGCACCGGGGAGCTGTTTTTT
V gene: TRBV19; J gene: TRBJ1-1; D gene: NA; clone size: NA; CDR3 protein: CASRWATNTEAFF; CDR3 DNA: TGTGCCAGTAGATGGGCTACGAACACTGAAGCTTTCTTT
V gene: TRBV27; J gene: TRBJ1-1; D gene: NA; clone size: NA; CDR3 protein: CASSSPWPGVNTEAFF; CDR3 DNA: TGTGCCAGCAGTTCCCCCTGGCCAGGCGTGAACACTGAAGCTTTCTTT
V gene: TRBV25-1; J gene: TRBJ2-7; D gene: TRBD1; clone size: NA; CDR3 protein: CASSESGQFIYEQYF; CDR3 DNA: TGTGCCAGCAGTGAATCGGGACAGTTTATCTACGAGCAGTACTTC
V gene: TRBV9; J gene: TRBJ2-7; D gene: NA; clone size: NA; CDR3 protein: CASSAGPGDYSYEQYF; CDR3 DNA: TGTGCCAGCAGCGCCGGGCCAGGGGATTACTCCTACGAGCAGTACTTC
V gene: TRBV28; J gene: TRBJ1-1; D gene: TRBD1; clone size: NA; CDR3 protein: CASSFRGPKNTEAFF; CDR3 DNA: TGTGCCAGCAGTTTCAGGGGGCCTAAGAACACTGAAGCTTTCTTT
V gene: TRBV5-4; J gene: TRBJ1-6; D gene: NA; clone size: NA; CDR3 protein: CASSLGQGPSSYNSPLHF; CDR3 DNA: TGTGCCAGCAGCTTGGGGCAGGGCCCGAGCTCCTATAATTCACCCCTCCACTTT
V gene: TRBV5-5; J gene: TRBJ1-1; D gene: NA; clone size: NA; CDR3 protein: CASSLAGGARNTEAFF; CDR3 DNA: TGTGCCAGCAGCTTGGCCGGGGGGGCTAGGAACACTGAAGCTTTCTTT
V gene: TRBV11-2; J gene: TRBJ1-2; D gene: TRBD1; clone size: NA; CDR3 protein: CASRGWGQGLRGYTF; CDR3 DNA: TGTGCCAGCAGGGGGTGGGGACAGGGCTTGCGTGGCTACACCTTC
V gene: TRBV4-1; J gene: TRBJ2-7; D gene: NA; clone size: NA; CDR3 protein: CASSPSAGSYEQYF; CDR3 DNA: TGCGCCAGCAGCCCCAGCGCGGGGTCCTACGAGCAGTACTTC
V gene: TRBV5-1; J gene: TRBJ1-2; D gene: NA; clone size: NA; CDR3 protein: CASSDTRAYGYTF; CDR3 DNA: TGCGCCAGCAGTGATACCAGGGCCTATGGCTACACCTTC
V gene: TRBV18; J gene: TRBJ1-2; D gene: NA; clone size: NA; CDR3 protein: CASSPQGFLNYGYTF; CDR3 DNA: TGTGCCAGCTCACCCCAGGGTTTTCTTAACTATGGCTACACCTTC
V gene: TRBV5-1; J gene: TRBJ2-1; D gene: TRBD2; clone size: NA; CDR3 protein: CASIGGLAGNVGEQFF; CDR3 DNA: TGCGCCAGCATTGGGGGACTAGCGGGAAATGTAGGTGAGCAGTTCTTC
V gene: TRBV7-9; J gene: TRBJ1-1; D gene: NA; clone size: NA; CDR3 protein: CASSLPGGYEAFF; CDR3 DNA: TGTGCCAGCAGCTTACCGGGGGGGTATGAAGCTTTCTTT
V gene: TRBV27; J gene: TRBJ1-4; D gene: NA; clone size: NA; CDR3 protein: CASSLFRPGATTNEKLFF; CDR3 DNA: TGTGCCAGCAGTTTGTTCCGTCCAGGGGCCACAACTAATGAAAAACTGTTTTTT
V gene: TRBV2; J gene: TRBJ1-4; D gene: NA; clone size: NA; CDR3 protein: CASSVSRVSTNEKLFF; CDR3 DNA: TGTGCCAGCAGTGTTTCCAGGGTATCAACTAATGAAAAACTGTTTTTT
V gene: TRBV4-2; J gene: TRBJ2-5; D gene: NA; clone size: NA; CDR3 protein: CASSQDIGVQTQYF; CDR3 DNA: TGTGCCAGCAGCCAAGATATAGGGGTCCAGACCCAGTACTTC
V gene: TRBV5-1; J gene: TRBJ2-3; D gene: NA; clone size: NA; CDR3 protein: CASSLQGFTDTQYF; CDR3 DNA: TGCGCCAGCAGCTTGCAGGGATTCACAGATACGCAGTATTTT
V gene: TRBV18; J gene: TRBJ1-1; D gene: TRBD1; clone size: few; CDR3 protein: CASSPWGQGRGEAFF; CDR3 DNA: TGTGCCAGCTCACCTTGGGGACAGGGACGTGGCGAAGCTTTCTTT
V gene: TRBV19; J gene: TRBJ2-7; D gene: TRBD2; clone size: NA; CDR3 protein: CASRAAGAYEQYF; CDR3 DNA: TGTGCCAGTCGGGCAGCGGGGGCCTACGAGCAGTACTTC
V gene: TRBV19; J gene: TRBJ2-1; D gene: NA; clone size: NA; CDR3 protein: CASSPRGYNEQFF; CDR3 DNA: TGTGCCAGTAGTCCCCGGGGCTACAATGAGCAGTTCTTC
V gene: TRBV2; J gene: TRBJ2-7; D gene: TRBD1; clone size: once; CDR3 protein: CASRTSGQGGEQYF; CDR3 DNA: TGTGCCAGCAGAACGTCGGGACAGGGTGGCGAGCAGTACTTC
V gene: TRBV2; J gene: TRBJ2-7; D gene: TRBD1; clone size: NA; CDR3 protein: CASDNRLLVGQEVREQYF; CDR3 DNA: TGTGCCAGCGATAATAGGCTCCTCGTGGGACAGGAGGTTAGAGAGCAGTACTTC
V gene: TRBV18; J gene: TRBJ1-5; D gene: NA; clone size: once; CDR3 protein: CASSPPAQRTSQPQHF; CDR3 DNA: TGTGCCAGCTCACCACCGGCACAGCGAACTAGTCAGCCCCAGCATTTT
V gene: TRBV28; J gene: TRBJ1-4; D gene: NA; clone size: NA; CDR3 protein: CASSSSRGELFF; CDR3 DNA: TGTGCCAGCAGTTCTTCACGGGGAGAACTGTTTTTT
V gene: TRBV5-6; J gene: TRBJ2-3; D gene: NA; clone size: NA; CDR3 protein: CASSNRWAADTQYF; CDR3 DNA: TGTGCCAGCAGCAACAGATGGGCAGCAGATACGCAGTATTTT
V gene: TRBV4-2; J gene: TRBJ2-1; D gene: NA; clone size: NA; CDR3 protein: CASSQAPTRSNEQFF; CDR3 DNA: TGTGCCAGCAGCCAAGCCCCGACTAGGAGCAATGAGCAGTTCTTC
V gene: TRBV28; J gene: TRBJ2-6; D gene: NA; clone size: NA; CDR3 protein: CASSPGSSGANVLTF; CDR3 DNA: TGTGCCAGCAGCCCGGGGAGCTCTGGGGCCAACGTCCTGACTTTC
V gene: TRBV29-1; J gene: TRBJ2-3; D gene: NA; clone size: NA; CDR3 protein: CSVGGLVGTDTQYF; CDR3 DNA: TGCAGCGTTGGGGGGCTAGTAGGAACAGATACGCAGTATTTT
V gene: TRBV4-2; J gene: TRBJ2-7; D gene: TRBD1; clone size: NA; CDR3 protein: CASSLRAGTAAYEQYF; CDR3 DNA: TGTGCCAGCAGCCTTAGGGCCGGGACAGCGGCCTACGAGCAGTACTTC
V gene: TRBV27; J gene: TRBJ2-3; D gene: NA; clone size: NA; CDR3 protein: CASSLNRFTDTQYF; CDR3 DNA: TGTGCCAGCAGTTTAAATCGTTTCACAGATACGCAGTATTTT
V gene: TRBV5-1; J gene: TRBJ2-1; D gene: TRBD2; clone size: NA; CDR3 protein: CASSYAPVTSGSSYNEQFF; CDR3 DNA: TGCGCCAGCAGCTATGCGCCGGTCACTAGCGGGAGCTCCTACAATGAGCAGTTCTTC
V gene: TRBV5-1; J gene: TRBJ2-1; D gene: TRBD2; clone size: NA; CDR3 protein: CASRRTSGGSYNEQFF; CDR3 DNA: TGCGCCAGCAGGAGGACTAGCGGGGGCTCCTACAATGAGCAGTTCTTC